The next 25 T cell receptor beta chains were all read from a single sample in a study of beta chain features in type 1 diabetes. Overall study findings and caveats: Among patients with Type 1 diabetes, TCRB CDR3s were moderately but significantly shorter in every one of the four CD4+ subsets.

Expressed TCRB transcripts got sequenced, as all isolated RNA was reverse transcribed. The repertoire was sequenced with immunoSEQ multiplex PCR; TCRdb's copy has only in-frame clones and lacks some. The sample has 640,000 or so clones; 10% to 15% are singletons. No cognate antigen is known for these TCRs. The specimen sequenced was naive CD4+ T cells from blood. Receptor source: a man between 18 and 29 years old with type 1 diabetes.

This clone has just a few counts. The chain carries TRBV9 and TRBJ1-6, with 7 bases that match TRBD1. CDR1 and CDR2 (germline): SGDLS, YYNGEE. J was trimmed by 11 bases and V by 2 bases; bases with no gene match: 10. This CDR3 comprises 15 residues. Written as DNA, the CDR3 is TGTGCCAGCAGCGTCAATGACAGGGAATGGACACCCCTCCACTTT. It specifies CASSVNDREWTPLHF.

J is TRBJ1-1 and V is TRBV14, with TRBD1 as a possible D gene (5 bases). CDR1 SGHDN and CDR2 FVKESK come from the germline V gene. This CDR3 comprises 15 residues. V dropped 6 bases and J dropped 4 bases, with 18 bases sitting between them. The CDR3 region has the DNA TGTGCCAGCAGACCTCTCACGACAGTCCTCACTGAAGCTTTCTTT. Translating it yields CASRPLTTVLTEAFF. Variable domain in full (rest from reference TRBV14 and TRBJ1-1): EAGVTQFPSHSVIEKGQTVTLRCDPISGHDNLYWYRRVMGKEIKFLLHFVKESKQDESGMPNNRFLAERTGGTYSTLKVQPAELEDSGVYFCASRPLTTVLTEAFFGQGTRLTVV.

The chain joins TRBV6-5 to TRBJ2-7, with D possibly being TRBD1 (5 bases). V lost 2 bases and J 7 bases, leaving 21 bases between the germline ends. Germline loops: CDR1 MNHEY, CDR2 SVGAGI. The CDR3 has 16 residues. This CDR3 reads CASSYDSRVRLGEQYF. The CDR3 nucleotides are TGTGCCAGCAGTTACGATTCCAGGGTGCGCCTGGGAGAGCAGTACTTC.

A few counts support this clone. The chain employs TRBV27 and TRBJ1-1, with 10 bases aligning to TRBD1. The ends lost 4 bases at V and 5 bases at J; junction bases unmatched: 10. The CDR3 spans 16 residues. Germline values: CDR1 MNHEY, CDR2 SMNVEV (reference sequence). DNA for the CDR3: TGTGCCAGCAGTTACTGGACAGGGGGAGAGGGAACTGAAGCTTTCTTT. Its translation: CASSYWTGGEGTEAFF.

For this clone: At one of its ends the junction is not consistent with the germline gene, which may arise from a read error. The chain recombines TRBV7-7 with TRBJ2-3; D is perhaps TRBD1 (5 bases). The CDR3 totals 14 residues. Germline loops: CDR1 SSHAT, CDR2 FNYEAQ (reference sequence). The CDR3 spells CASSLGVGTDTQYF. The CDR3 nucleotides read TGTGCTAGCAGCTTAGGGGTAGGCACAGATACGCAGTATTTT.

J is TRBJ1-1 and V is TRBV30; possible D gene TRBD1, 5 bases. This CDR3 comprises 17 residues. The V end lost 3 bases, the J end lost 0 bases, and 20 bases lay between the germline ends. The germline gives CDR1 GTSNPN, CDR2 SVGIG (reference sequence). For the CDR3, the DNA is TGTGCCTGGAGCCCTCACGCCGGGGGAAGCATGAACACTGAAGCTTTCTTT. It specifies CAWSPHAGGSMNTEAFF.

This rearrangement joins TRBV5-1 to TRBJ2-1; 10 bases agree with TRBD2. J lost 4 bases, V lost 4 bases, and 8 bases had no gene match. This CDR3 comprises 16 residues. Germline CDR1 is SGHRS and CDR2 is YFSETQ. The CDR3 is CASSQQSSGGYNEQFF. In DNA form, the CDR3 reads TGCGCCAGCAGCCAACAATCTAGCGGGGGTTACAATGAGCAGTTCTTC.

This clone was counted between two and nine times. The same CDR3 can be traced to other DNA sequences in this sample. J is TRBJ2-3 and V is TRBV6-5; D is perhaps TRBD1 (6 bases). Germline values: CDR1 MNHEY, CDR2 SVGAGI. The ends were cut back, 2 bases at V and 0 bases at J, with 9 bases in the middle. The CDR3 extends over 15 amino acids. The CDR3 loop is CASSYGGTSTDTQYF. CDR3 DNA sequence: TGTGCCAGCAGTTACGGGGGCACTAGCACAGATACGCAGTATTTT.

This clone was found a few times. This sequence joins TRBV5-1 and TRBJ2-2; maybe TRBD1 (6 bases). The V gene lost 3 bases and the J gene lost 0 bases, with 9 bases spanning the gap. The germline V gene encodes CDR1 SGHRS and CDR2 YFSETQ. This CDR3 spans 15 amino acids. CDR3 nucleotide sequence: TGCGCCAGCAGCTCCAACAGGGCGAACACCGGGGAGCTGTTTTTT. Translation: CASSSNRANTGELFF.

This clone was observed a handful of times. The chain carries TRBV27 and TRBJ2-7, with D possibly TRBD1 on 6 matching bases. Germline V lookup: CDR1 MNHEY, CDR2 SMNVEV (reference sequence). V was cut by 7 bases and J by 1 base, with 14 bases left in between. This CDR3 has 14 amino acids. CDR3 sequence reads: CASTPRGPSYEQYF. CDR3 in DNA: TGTGCCAGCACTCCCAGGGGCCCTTCCTACGAGCAGTACTTC.

The genes are TRBV4-1 and TRBJ1-2; 7 nucleotides line up with TRBD1. Germline V gene lookup returns CDR1 MGHRA and CDR2 YSYEKL. The CDR3 runs to 16 residues. V was clipped by 4 bases and J by 4 bases; unmatched bases: 12. CDR3 in amino acids: CASSRGTGESIYGYTF. In DNA, the CDR3 is TGCGCCAGCAGCCGAGGAACAGGGGAATCCATCTATGGCTACACCTTC.

A word on this clone: In the same sample, other DNA sequences code for this CDR3. The V call is TRBV29-1, the J call TRBJ2-5; possible D gene TRBD1, 5 bases. Trimming removed 5 bases from V and 2 bases from J, with 9 bases in between. The CDR3 extends over 12 amino acids. The germline gives CDR1 SQVTM, CDR2 ANQGSEA. DNA of the CDR3: TGCAGCGTTCGTCAGGGACAAGAGACCCAGTACTTC. This translates into CSVRQGQETQYF. The full variable domain, its missing parts supplied by reference TRBV29-1 and TRBJ2-5, is SAVISQKPSRDICQRGTSLTIQCQVDSQVTMMFWYRQQPGQSLTLIATANQGSEATYESGFVIDKFPISRPNLTFSTLTVSNMSPEDSSIYLCSVRQGQETQYFGPGTRLLVL.

Turning to this clone: The sample carries other DNA sequences with the same CDR3. The rearrangement uses TRBV5-4 and TRBJ1-1; weak D call: TRBD1 (5 bases). Deletions cut 0 bases from V and 0 bases from J, with 9 bases between. The CDR3 spans 15 residues. Looked up from germline, CDR1 is SGHNT and CDR2 is YYREEE (reference sequence). This CDR3 is CASSLGQGMNTEAFF. The CDR3, as DNA: TGTGCCAGCAGCTTGGGGCAGGGAATGAACACTGAAGCTTTCTTT.

The J gene is TRBJ1-4, the V gene TRBV30; the D is unclear. The germline V and J ends were trimmed by 0 bases and 8 bases, with 13 bases remaining between them. Germline lookup yields CDR1 GTSNPN and CDR2 SVGIG (reference sequence). This CDR3 has 14 amino acids. CDR3 sequence: CAWSVGVPGEKLFF. CDR3 nucleotides: TGTGCCTGGAGTGTAGGTGTTCCTGGAGAAAAACTGTTTTTT.

The chain links TRBV4-1 to TRBJ2-5, with TRBD2 matching 7 bases. Germline assignment: CDR1 MGHRA and CDR2 YSYEKL. CDR3 size: 15 residues. V was pared by 0 bases and J by 0 bases, with 1 base of the junction left unmatched. In nucleotides, the CDR3 is TGCGCCAGCAGCCAAGAGGGAGGGGACCAAGAGACCCAGTACTTC. Its protein product is CASSQEGGDQETQYF.

This clone was found a few times. This specimen includes other DNA sequences encoding the same CDR3. The gene calls are TRBV5-1 and TRBJ2-7, with D perhaps matching TRBD2 (5 bases). CDR3 length: 13 residues. V dropped 4 bases and J dropped 3 bases, with 11 bases sitting between them. Germline CDR1 and CDR2: SGHRS and YFSETQ. The CDR3: CASSLAEGYEQYF. CDR3 nucleotides: TGCGCCAGCAGCCTGGCTGAGGGCTACGAGCAGTACTTC.

The V gene is TRBV29-1, the J gene TRBJ1-1; TRBD1 matches 7 bases. The CDR3 extends over 13 amino acids. V lost 0 bases and J lost 11; bases outside the gene matches: 9. The germline gives CDR1 SQVTM, CDR2 ANQGSEA. CDR3 sequence (DNA): TGCAGCGTTGAAGATCGGGGAGACAGGGCGGCTTTCTTT. As protein: CSVEDRGDRAAFF.

The chain is built from TRBV2 and TRBJ2-3; TRBD1 matches at 7 bases. Trimming cost V 8 bases and J 5 bases; bases outside gene matches: 10. CDR3 length equals 14 residues. Germline V gene sequence: CDR1 SNHLY, CDR2 FYNNEI. The DNA of the CDR3 is TGTGCCAGCGGGGGACAGAGAATGGGAGATACGCAGTATTTT. Protein product: CASGGQRMGDTQYF.

This clone occurred a few times. The chain recombines TRBV7-6 with TRBJ1-4, with 8 bases that match TRBD1. Losses at the gene ends were 5 bases for V and 7 bases for J; bases not matched to a gene: 6. Germline V CDR1 and CDR2: SGHVS, FNYEAQ. The CDR3 extends over 14 amino acids. As DNA, the CDR3 is TGTGCCAGCAGCCCCGGGACAGGCATTGAAAAACTGTTTTTT. It specifies CASSPGTGIEKLFF. Variable domain in full (rest from reference TRBV7-6 and TRBJ1-4): GAGVSQSPRYKVTKRGQDVALRCDPISGHVSLYWYRQALGQGPEFLTYFNYEAQQDKSGLPNDRFSAERPEGSISTLTIQRTEQRDSAMYRCASSPGTGIEKLFFGSGTQLSVL.

This clone was detected a few times. The CDR3 protein is CASSEAPTSGGRGEQFF. The CDR3 DNA follows: TGTGCCAGCAGCGAAGCCCCGACTAGCGGGGGGCGGGGTGAGCAGTTCTTC. V and J are TRBV11-1 and TRBJ2-1; 13 bases line up with TRBD2. V dropped 5 bases and J dropped 9; count of bases not matched to a gene: 13. The V gene's germline CDR1 is SGHAT and CDR2 FQDESV (reference sequence). This CDR3 contains 17 residues.

This clone was seen more than once but under ten times. The V call is TRBV6-5, the J call TRBJ1-1; D unclear. From germline, CDR1 is MNHEY and CDR2 SVGAGI. V was shortened by 2 bases and J by 2 bases, with 15 bases between the two germline ends. The CDR3 is 16 residues long. CDR3 nucleotides: TGTGCCAGCAGTTACACCCAGTGGGGAGCAAACACTGAAGCTTTCTTT. This sequence encodes CASSYTQWGANTEAFF.

The gene calls are TRBV6-5 and TRBJ2-7; D uncertain. The germline gives CDR1 MNHEY, CDR2 SVGAGI. CDR3 length: 11 residues. Trimming pared 8 bases from V and 5 bases from J, leaving 10 bases between. CDR3 nucleotides: TGTGCCAGCTCTCTACGGGACGAGCAGTACTTC. It is translated as CASSLRDEQYF.

This clone has just a few counts. The CDR3 reads CASHRLTNTEAFF. The DNA for the CDR3 is TGTGCCAGCCACCGGTTGACGAACACTGAAGCTTTCTTT. The chain links TRBV5-6 to TRBJ1-1; D uncertain. Germline CDR1 reads SGHDT; CDR2 reads YYEEEE. With 7 bases removed from V and 1 base from J, the gap between germline ends came to 11 bases. CDR3 length equals 13 residues.

In its sample, this clone was seen a few times. V is TRBV6-5 and J is TRBJ1-2; D uncertain. This CDR3 region has 11 residues. Germline CDR1 reads MNHEY; CDR2 reads SVGAGI. Trimming removed 8 bases at V and 4 bases at J, with 8 bases between. The CDR3 nucleotides are TGTGCCAGCGGCTACAGCTATGGCTACACCTTC. Amino acid sequence: CASGYSYGYTF.

This clone was seen more than once but under ten times. This chain links TRBV6-1 with TRBJ1-5; D uncertain. V lost 2 bases and J lost 1, with 18 bases in between. Per germline, CDR1 MNHNS and CDR2 SASEGT. The CDR3 runs to 18 residues. CDR3 amino acids: CASSERGGGWISNQPQHF. For the CDR3, the DNA is TGTGCCAGCAGTGAAAGAGGCGGAGGATGGATAAGCAATCAGCCCCAGCATTTT.